The clone carrying this TCR beta chain was detected only once. Its antigen is unknown. Both subsets, CD45RA+ naive and CD45RA-negative memory, were split from the CD4+ cells. Deep-level assay runs were performed. TCRdb's table, derived via immunoSEQ multiplex PCR, lists solely in-frame clones and lacks some. Altogether 1,500,000 or so clones are present, 98% to 99% being singletons, with the ten largest covering about 0.34%. This record belongs to a study of shared clonotypes between healthy human individuals. Findings and limits, study-wide: Rarefaction revealed incomplete sorted-subset sequencing despite large depth. Naive subsets tended to show greater estimated richness than memory subsets.

The receptor comes from a man younger than 40 in good health. The sample consisted of naive CD4+ T cells sorted from blood. As to subset: CD45RA+ positively selected.

The CDR3: CASSQGTGTNYGYTF. Here the CDR3 DNA reads TGCGCCAGCAGCCAAGGGACAGGAACTAACTATGGCTACACCTTC. The rearrangement joins TRBV4-1 to TRBJ1-2, with 7 bases that match TRBD1. CDR3 length equals 15 residues. Germline V gene lookup returns CDR1 MGHRA and CDR2 YSYEKL. The V segment lost 1 base and the J segment 0 bases; nucleotides outside the gene matches: 2.